The next 14 T cell receptor beta chains were all read from a single sample in a study of blood T cell repertoires in COVID-19 (dated by TCRdb to about 2020). Libraries were built with the immunoSEQ multiplex PCR assay. What TCRdb holds here is the immuneACCESS table cut down to in-frame rearrangements. Part of the clones is not present; checked against another copy, under half of the missing clones reflect an unresolved V gene, and the others are unexplained. The sample table shows more than 150,000 clones, and about 84% are seen once. Roughly 5% of the sample comes from the top ten. The sequencing sample was made of peripheral blood. These receptors came from a woman younger than 45 with acute or convalescent COVID-19.

The J gene is TRBJ2-5, the V gene TRBV5-1, with D possibly TRBD1 on 6 matching bases. The germline V gene has CDR1 SGHRS and CDR2 YFSETQ. V shed 3 bases and J shed 2 bases, with 17 bases lying between them. The CDR3 spans 16 residues. The CDR3 here is CASSSLNLDSQETQYF. The CDR3 DNA follows: TGCGCCAGCAGCTCGCTAAACTTGGACAGTCAAGAGACCCAGTACTTC.

The rearrangement joins TRBV12-3 or TRBV12-4 to TRBJ1-3; D is unclear. The V gene lost 5 bases and the J gene lost 7 bases, with 9 bases spanning the gap. The CDR3 sequence is 12 residues long. The CDR3 region is CASSPTGNTIYF. CDR3 coding DNA: TGTGCCAGCAGTCCCACGGGGAACACCATATATTTT.

The chain joins TRBV28 to TRBJ2-3, with TRBD2 matching over 8 bases. CDR3 length: 15 amino acids. Germline CDR1 reads MDHEN; CDR2 reads SYDVKM. V was pared by 4 bases and J by 3 bases, with 6 bases of the junction left unmatched. The DNA of the CDR3 is TGTGCCAGCAGTTCTCAGCGGGAGCGGACAGATACGCAGTATTTT. Amino acids: CASSSQRERTDTQYF.

CDR3 sequence (DNA): TGTGCCAGCAGTTTCTACGGGTCCGGTAATTCACCCCTCCACTTT. Encoded protein: CASSFYGSGNSPLHF. The V and J genes are TRBV28 and TRBJ1-6; no definite D call. The CDR3 consists of 15 residues. CDR1 MDHEN and CDR2 SYDVKM come from the germline V gene. V lost 3 bases and J lost 6, with 12 bases in between.

V usage is TRBV5-3 and J usage is TRBJ1-6; 7 bases fit TRBD1. TRBV5-3 is an ORF for which the function is uncertain. The CDR3 consists of 19 residues. V gave up 1 base and J gave up 5 bases; unmatched junction bases: 15. This CDR3 reads CARSLTWTGPNRNNSPLHF. The CDR3 region has the DNA TGTGCCAGAAGCTTGACGTGGACAGGTCCGAATAGGAATAATTCACCCCTCCACTTT.

This clone was seen just once. The CDR3 DNA sequence: TGTGCCAGCACTCGGGCCGGCGGGCAGACTCAAGAGACCCAGTACTTC. Protein product: CASTRAGGQTQETQYF. V and J are TRBV7-8 and TRBJ2-5; tentative D call: TRBD2 (5 bases). V was pared by 7 bases and J by 2 bases, with 20 bases between. This CDR3 has 16 residues. Germline V CDR1 and CDR2: SGHVS, FQNEAQ.

CDR3 amino acids: CSVKTGPYEQYF. The CDR3 nucleotides read TGCAGCGTGAAGACAGGGCCCTACGAGCAGTACTTC. This rearrangement joins TRBV29-1 to TRBJ2-7, with TRBD1 identical over 7 bases. The CDR3 sequence is 12 residues long. J was trimmed by 2 bases and V by 6 bases; bases with no gene match: 4. Germline V gene sequence: CDR1 SQVTM, CDR2 ANQGSEA.

This chain uses TRBV28 with TRBJ2-3; TRBD2 matches at 8 bases. Per the germline V gene, CDR1 is MDHEN and CDR2 is SYDVKM. With V trimmed by 5 bases and J by 0 bases, 4 bases remained unmatched. This CDR3 has 15 amino acids. Here the CDR3 reads CASSKTSGSTDTQYF. The CDR3 coding sequence is TGTGCCAGCAGTAAAACTAGCGGAAGCACAGATACGCAGTATTTT.

This chain uses TRBV5-1 with TRBJ2-7; maybe TRBD1 (6 bases). Per the germline V gene, CDR1 is SGHRS and CDR2 is YFSETQ. V lost 1 base to trimming and J lost 3 bases, with 11 bases between them. CDR3 size: 14 residues. The CDR3 sequence: CASSLYPQGYEQYF. CDR3 bases: TGCGCCAGCAGCTTGTACCCACAGGGCTACGAGCAGTACTTC.

This chain joins TRBV30 and TRBJ1-3, with 7 positions matching TRBD1. The germline CDR1 and CDR2 sequences are GTSNPN and SVGIG (reference sequence). CDR3 length equals 12 residues. CDR3 nucleotides: TGTGCTCACAGGGGATCTGGAAACACCATATATTTT. It encodes CAHRGSGNTIYF.

The genes are TRBV10-3 and TRBJ2-5; 11 nucleotides agree with TRBD2. After removal of 2 bases from V and 1 base from J, the junction contained 3 bases not matched to a gene. This CDR3 comprises 16 residues. The germline V gene has CDR1 ENHRY and CDR2 SYGVKD. CDR3 in amino acids: CAISEGTSGRQETQYF. Written as DNA, the CDR3 is TGTGCCATCAGTGAGGGGACTAGCGGACGCCAAGAGACCCAGTACTTC.

The rearrangement joins TRBV6-2 or TRBV6-3 to TRBJ2-3, with 10 positions matching TRBD2. V lost 5 bases and J lost 5; bases outside the gene matches: 13. The CDR3 has 17 residues. Germline V gene data show CDR1 as MNHEY and CDR2 as SVGEGT. CDR3 in amino acids: CASSPTGLAGGRDTQYF. The CDR3 nucleotides read TGTGCCAGCAGTCCAACAGGGTTAGCGGGAGGACGAGATACGCAGTATTTT.

V gene TRBV4-2 combines with J gene TRBJ1-1, with a tentative D call TRBD1 (5 bases). V was pared by 4 bases and J by 7 bases, with 16 bases between. Germline V gene data show CDR1 as LGHNA and CDR2 as YNFKEQ. CDR3 length: 14 amino acids. The CDR3 DNA sequence: TGTGCCAGCAGCCCAACAGTGTGGGGGGATGAAGCTTTCTTT. Protein sequence: CASSPTVWGDEAFF.

The V gene is TRBV6-6, the J gene TRBJ1-2; no reliable D call. Germline CDR1 MNHNY, CDR2 SVGAGI (reference sequence). The CDR3 spans 11 residues. Trimming cost V 5 bases and J 8 bases, with 9 bases left between them. The CDR3 region has the DNA TGTGCCAGCAGTCACGCGGGGGGCTACACCTTC. Amino acid sequence: CASSHAGGYTF.